The 3 T cell receptor beta chains given below trace back to one sample, sequenced in a study of technical replicates of blood from a handful of donors. Sequencing was performed with immunoSEQ multiplex PCR; in TCRdb, only in-frame clones are kept and a portion is missing. The sample records tens of thousands of clones, about 95% being singletons. Sequenced material: T cells isolated from PBMCs. Every receptor here comes from a human donor in good health.

The rearrangement links TRBV27 to TRBJ1-2, with a possible D match to TRBD1 (5 bases). Germline assignment: CDR1 MNHEY and CDR2 SMNVEV (reference sequence). The CDR3 has 13 amino acids. V lost 4 bases and J lost 6, with 12 bases in between. CDR3 sequence (DNA): TGTGCCAGCAGTTGGGGGGGAGGGAATGGCTACACCTTC. As protein: CASSWGGGNGYTF.

J is TRBJ2-1 and V is TRBV7-8; 9 bases are shared with TRBD2. J was trimmed by 2 bases and V by 2 bases; bases with no gene match: 10. This CDR3 is 18 amino acids long. From germline, CDR1 is SGHVS and CDR2 FQNEAQ. For the CDR3, the DNA is TGTGCCAGCAGCTTAAGCGGGGGGCGCGGGGCAACCTACAATGAGCAGTTCTTC. Translated, it gives CASSLSGGRGATYNEQFF.

The V call is TRBV6-6, the J call TRBJ2-7, with D tentatively TRBD1 (6 bases). Deletions cut 4 bases from V and 5 bases from J, with 9 bases between. This CDR3 has 12 amino acids. Germline V gene sequence: CDR1 MNHNY, CDR2 SVGAGI (reference sequence). The CDR3 region has the DNA TGTGCCAGCAGTTCCAGGGGACACGAGCAGTACTTC. Protein product: CASSSRGHEQYF.